The sequence of this TCR beta chain was determined in a study of tumor-infiltrating lymphocytes in primary liver carcinoma. Overall study: T1-T3 N0M0 was the stage of the tumors, which were about 4.2 to 11 cm across. Points from the study as a whole: Detection in all five tumor regions applied to only about 7.5-24% of top clones. Blood trailed tumors significantly in top-250-clone fraction (p = 0.039).

In regard to this clonotype: Its antigen is still unknown. The junction and the germline gene differ at one end; a read error may be behind it.

cDNA specific to TCR beta was made from approximately 500 ng of total RNA, with a constant-region primer employed for priming. ARM-PCR, slightly modified, supplied the TCR beta libraries through three nested multiplex PCR rounds. The study ran its first two PCR rounds for roughly 10 cycles each, using TRBV1-TRBV30 forward primers and a C-beta reverse primer. TCRdb re-analysed the multiplex PCR reads in MiXCR, keeping a single row per CDR3 protein. The sample consists of roughly 120,000 distinct CDR3 sequences, 60% to 70% of them appearing once. CDR1 and CDR2 from the germline V gene are MDHEN and SYDVKM. The CDR3 extends over 14 amino acids. The source material, roughly 20-31 mg of unsorted bulk tissue, was used to co-extract RNA and DNA. Tumor samples all exceeded 80% viable tumor cells.

The clonotype was recovered from a woman aged 55-69 years with primary liver carcinoma and hepatitis B virus infection. This chain connects TRBV28 to TRBJ2-5; weak D call: TRBD2 (7 bases). The source material was liver tumor tissue from sampling region 1. Described subset: tumor region T1, superior pole. As DNA, the CDR3 is TGTGCCATCAGTTCTGGGGGGGGCCGAGAGACCCAGTACTTC. Translating gives CAISSGGGRETQYF.